The subject of this entry is one T cell receptor (beta chain). What it recognizes is unknown. V dropped 3 bases and J dropped 0 bases, with 12 bases sitting between them. CDR3 length equals 17 residues. Germline CDR1 reads SEHNR; CDR2 reads FQNEAQ (reference sequence). This specimen comes from a study of radiation and T cells in renal cell carcinoma. Overall study findings and caveats: Compared with controls, irradiated tumors had more, larger dominant CDR3 motifs. Intratumoral heterogeneity was not captured in these approximately 0.98 g regions. Top 100 clonotypes averaged approximately 50% in irradiated versus 43% in nephrectomy-only tumors.

The treatment is: treatment-naive control, cytoreductive nephrectomy. Control tumor donors were a few females and ten to twelve males, median age roughly 52 years. The table came from immunoSEQ multiplex PCR; TCRdb's copy has only in-frame clones and leaves some out. The data show around 15,000 clones, about 58% seen once. V is TRBV7-9 and J is TRBJ2-6; the D gene is possibly TRBD1 (5 bases). The input for sequencing was tumor tissue, taken from a patient whose treatment was nephrectomy without radiotherapy. The clonotype was recovered from a man aged 40-50 years with renal cell carcinoma. This CDR3 is CASSLGLLDSGANVLTF. CDR3 nucleotide sequence: TGTGCCAGCAGCTTGGGGCTACTCGACTCTGGGGCCAACGTCCTGACTTTC.